The 10 T cell receptor beta chains reported below all come from one sample, sequenced in a study of blood T cell repertoires in COVID-19. Assay: immunoSEQ multiplex PCR; the TCRdb copy retains only in-frame clones and omits some. Of roughly 190,000 clones in the sample, approximately 81% were seen once. The material sequenced was peripheral blood. The source is a woman aged 70 to 79 with COVID-19, enrolled during active disease.

The chain links TRBV7-9 to TRBJ2-2; 9 positions agree with TRBD1. The CDR3 totals 16 residues. The V gene's germline CDR1 is SEHNR and CDR2 FQNEAQ (reference sequence). V lost 3 bases, J lost 7 bases, and 9 bases stayed unmatched. For the CDR3, the DNA is TGTGCCAGCAGCTTCATGACAGGGGGTCTAGGCGGGGAGCTGTTTTTT. It encodes CASSFMTGGLGGELFF.

This clone was counted between two and nine times. The chain links TRBV12-3 or TRBV12-4 to TRBJ1-2, with a tentative D call TRBD1 (6 bases). Trimming pared 6 bases from V and 7 bases from J, leaving 15 bases between. This CDR3 has 13 residues. The CDR3 sequence: CASRPGQLGGYTF. In nucleotides, the CDR3 is TGTGCCAGCAGGCCCGGACAGTTGGGTGGCTACACCTTC.

This chain uses TRBV27 with TRBJ2-1; D perhaps matches TRBD1 (5 bases). Trimming shortened V by 0 bases and J by 4 bases, and 7 bases separated the two germline ends. From germline, CDR1 is MNHEY and CDR2 SMNVEV (reference sequence). CDR3 length equals 14 residues. As DNA, the CDR3 is TGTGCCAGCAGTTTATCGACAGCTTACAATGAGCAGTTCTTC. Translating it yields CASSLSTAYNEQFF.

The V call is TRBV10-3, the J call TRBJ1-4; tentatively, D is TRBD1 (6 bases). This CDR3 contains 14 residues. In germline, CDR1 is ENHRY, CDR2 SYGVKD. V was pared by 2 bases and J by 5 bases, with 9 bases between. The DNA for the CDR3 is TGTGCCATCAGTGAGGGACAGCTGAATGAAAAACTGTTTTTT. Amino acid sequence: CAISEGQLNEKLFF.

This clone occurred a few times. The genes are TRBV30 and TRBJ1-5, with D uncertain. With 1 base removed from V and 0 bases from J, the gap between germline ends came to 4 bases. Germline CDR1 reads GTSNPN; CDR2 reads SVGIG (reference sequence). This CDR3 has 13 amino acids. CDR3 protein: CAWSDNSNQPQHF. For the CDR3, the DNA is TGTGCCTGGAGTGATAATAGCAATCAGCCCCAGCATTTT.

V is TRBV7-9 and J is TRBJ1-1; D ambiguous. Trimming removed 6 bases at V and 3 bases at J, with 8 bases between. This CDR3 is 12 amino acids long. Per the germline V gene, CDR1 is SEHNR and CDR2 is FQNEAQ (reference sequence). In DNA form, the CDR3 reads TGTGCCAGCAGGCGGAGGGACACTGAAGCTTTCTTT. It specifies CASRRRDTEAFF.

The chain employs TRBV13 and TRBJ1-4; D possibly corresponds to TRBD1 (5 bases). Germline V gene data show CDR1 as PRHDT and CDR2 as FYEKMQ (reference sequence). The V gene lost 2 bases and the J gene lost 4 bases, with 11 bases spanning the gap. The CDR3 loop spans 15 amino acids. The CDR3 DNA reads TGTGCCAGCAGCTTATCCGGCCAGGGTAATGAAAAACTGTTTTTT. Encoded protein: CASSLSGQGNEKLFF. The full variable domain, its missing parts supplied by reference TRBV13 and TRBJ1-4, is AAGVIQSPRHLIKEKRETATLKCYPIPRHDTVYWYQQGPGQDPQFLISFYEKMQSDKGSIPDRFSAQQFSDYHSELNMSSLELGDSALYFCASSLSGQGNEKLFFGSGTQLSVL.

The chain is built from TRBV28 and TRBJ2-2; 10 nucleotides line up with TRBD1. The ends lost 7 bases at V and 3 bases at J; junction bases unmatched: 5. The CDR3 covers 15 residues. Germline values: CDR1 MDHEN, CDR2 SYDVKM. CDR3 bases: TGTGCCAGCATCCCGGGACAGGGGTACACCGGGGAGCTGTTTTTT. Encoded protein: CASIPGQGYTGELFF.

This chain links TRBV2 with TRBJ2-7; D not certain. CDR3 length: 11 residues. Trimming pared 4 bases from V and 5 bases from J, leaving 6 bases between. Germline CDR1 and CDR2: SNHLY and FYNNEI. The chain's CDR3 is CASSALNEQYV. The CDR3 DNA sequence: TGTGCCAGCAGTGCACTGAACGAGCAGTACGTC.

The chain joins TRBV9 to TRBJ2-1; 8 bases line up with TRBD2. V shed 5 bases, J shed 2 bases, and the junction held 6 bases outside the gene matches. This CDR3 contains 15 residues. The V gene's germline CDR1 is SGDLS and CDR2 YYNGEE. The CDR3 coding sequence is TGTGCCAGCAGTTTTAGCGGGGAAACCTACAATGAGCAGTTCTTC. Protein product: CASSFSGETYNEQFF. The full variable domain, with the rest looked up from reference TRBV9 and TRBJ2-1, is DSGVTQTPKHLITATGQRVTLRCSPRSGDLSVYWYQQSLDQGLQFLIQYYNGEERAKGNILERFSAQQFPDLHSELNLSSLELGDSALYFCASSFSGETYNEQFFGPGTRLTVL.